The 26 T cell receptor beta chains presented below share a single source sample, sequenced in a study of blood T cell repertoires in COVID-19. Profiling relied on immunoSEQ multiplex PCR, and the TCRdb table lists in-frame clones only, not all of them. The repertoire consists of under 250,000 clones, with around 80% occurring once and the leading ten covering 5.1%. The source material was peripheral blood. These receptor sequences come from a woman aged 60-70 years who had recovered from COVID-19.

V is TRBV6-5 and J is TRBJ1-1, with D possibly being TRBD1 (6 bases). The CDR3 spans 14 residues. V was clipped by 5 bases and J by 2 bases, with 12 bases between them. The germline gives CDR1 MNHEY, CDR2 SVGAGI. CDR3 protein: CASSKPGGNTEAFF. CDR3 DNA: TGTGCCAGCAGTAAACCGGGGGGCAACACTGAAGCTTTCTTT.

This chain uses TRBV27 with TRBJ2-6; D is ambiguous. The CDR3 spans 14 residues. The V gene's germline CDR1 is MNHEY and CDR2 SMNVEV (reference sequence). V was cut by 6 bases and J by 4 bases, with 10 bases left in between. CDR3 nucleotides: TGTGCCAGCAGGCCCAGTTCGGGGGCCAACGTCCTGACTTTC. Encoded protein: CASRPSSGANVLTF.

The rearrangement links TRBV12-1 to TRBJ1-4. TRBV12-1 is annotated as a pseudogene. The CDR3 has 16 amino acids. The CDR3 reads CASSFARGGPNEKLFF. The CDR3 bases are TGTGCCAGCAGCTTTGCGCGAGGAGGGCCGAATGAAAAACTGTTTTTT.

V gene TRBV5-1 combines with J gene TRBJ1-2, with D perhaps matching TRBD1 (6 bases). The germline CDR1 and CDR2 sequences are SGHRS and YFSETQ. V lost 0 bases and J 4 bases, leaving 13 bases between the germline ends. This CDR3 contains 15 residues. The CDR3 protein is CASSLEAGVTYGYTF. The CDR3 coding sequence is TGCGCCAGCAGCTTGGAGGCAGGGGTCACCTATGGCTACACCTTC.

V usage is TRBV5-6 and J usage is TRBJ2-7; 7 bases line up with TRBD1. The germline gives CDR1 SGHDT, CDR2 YYEEEE. This CDR3 has 14 amino acids. The J segment lost 4 bases and the V segment lost 0 bases, leaving 4 bases of the junction unmatched. The chain's CDR3 is CASSLGQGPYEQYF. The CDR3, as DNA: TGTGCCAGCAGCTTGGGACAGGGTCCTTACGAGCAGTACTTC.

The rearrangement links TRBV18 to TRBJ2-3, with 10 bases lining up with TRBD2. The V segment lost 3 bases and the J segment 2 bases; nucleotides outside the gene matches: 5. The CDR3 runs 16 residues. Germline CDR1 reads KGHSH; CDR2 reads LQKENI. CDR3 sequence (DNA): TGTGCCAGCTCACCCCTAGCGGGGGCTGCCACAGATACGCAGTATTTT. Its translation is CASSPLAGAATDTQYF.

In regard to this clone: Additional DNA sequences in this sample encode the identical CDR3. DNA of the CDR3: TGCGCCAGCAGCTTGGCTGAGACCCAGTACTTC. It yields the protein CASSLAETQYF. This rearrangement joins TRBV5-1 to TRBJ2-5, with no clear D. CDR3 length: 11 residues. The germline V gene encodes CDR1 SGHRS and CDR2 YFSETQ. Deletions cut 0 bases from V and 5 bases from J, with 2 bases between.

The chain links TRBV13 to TRBJ2-1, with 11 bases identical to TRBD1. Germline values: CDR1 PRHDT, CDR2 FYEKMQ (reference sequence). J was trimmed by 4 bases and V by 6 bases; bases with no gene match: 11. This CDR3 region has 17 residues. In DNA form, the CDR3 reads TGTGCCAGCAGGGCCGGGTTCGGGACAGGGGGTTACAATGAGCAGTTCTTC. Its protein product is CASRAGFGTGGYNEQFF.

This clone is a singleton in its sample. The V and J genes are TRBV5-1 and TRBJ2-7, with TRBD2 as a possible D gene (6 bases). Germline CDR1 reads SGHRS; CDR2 reads YFSETQ. There are 13 residues in the CDR3. Trimming cost V 4 bases and J 6 bases, with 14 bases left between them. The CDR3: CASSPDWRGEQYF. The CDR3 DNA follows: TGCGCCAGCAGCCCCGACTGGAGGGGCGAGCAGTACTTC.

The V call is TRBV2, the J call TRBJ1-1, with a possible D match to TRBD1 (5 bases). The CDR3 is 14 residues long. V was trimmed by 6 bases and J by 3 bases, leaving 14 bases between them. Looked up from germline, CDR1 is SNHLY and CDR2 is FYNNEI. The CDR3 DNA follows: TGTGCCAGCAGCCGGCGGGGGGGAGACACTGAAGCTTTCTTT. Translating it yields CASSRRGGDTEAFF.

The sample holds one count of this clone. This chain joins TRBV19 and TRBJ1-2; 7 bases map to TRBD1. CDR1 and CDR2 (germline): LNHDA, SQIVND (reference sequence). V lost 6 bases to trimming and J lost 4 bases; unmatched junction nucleotides: 26. The CDR3 has 20 amino acids. CDR3 loop: CASSDGQVLGAPQTIYGYTF. The CDR3, as DNA: TGTGCCAGTAGCGACGGACAGGTCTTAGGCGCGCCGCAGACAATCTATGGCTACACCTTC.

The rearrangement uses TRBV5-4 and TRBJ2-3; 12 bases are shared with TRBD2. V was clipped by 6 bases and J by 0 bases; unmatched bases: 5. The germline V gene encodes CDR1 SGHNT and CDR2 YYREEE (reference sequence). The CDR3 sequence is 16 residues long. Here the CDR3 DNA reads TGTGCCAGCACGACTAGCGGGGGCGCTAGCACAGATACGCAGTATTTT. Amino acids: CASTTSGGASTDTQYF.

The chain links TRBV7-9 to TRBJ1-2; possible D gene TRBD1, 5 bases. V was shortened by 2 bases and J by 8 bases, with 15 bases between the two germline ends. Per germline, CDR1 SEHNR and CDR2 FQNEAQ (reference sequence). The CDR3 is 14 amino acids. CDR3 loop: CASSLTGNRVGYTF. In nucleotides, the CDR3 is TGTGCCAGCAGCTTAACAGGAAATCGAGTAGGCTACACCTTC.

The J gene is TRBJ2-5, the V gene TRBV2, with D perhaps TRBD2 (5 bases). V was cut by 7 bases and J by 1 base, with 19 bases left in between. This CDR3 contains 16 residues. Looked up from germline, CDR1 is SNHLY and CDR2 is FYNNEI. CDR3 protein: CASTVWASQVQETQYF. Here the CDR3 DNA reads TGTGCCAGCACCGTCTGGGCTAGCCAAGTCCAAGAGACCCAGTACTTC.

V is TRBV18 and J is TRBJ2-1, with 9 bases lining up with TRBD1. CDR3 length equals 15 residues. Germline values: CDR1 KGHSH, CDR2 LQKENI. J was trimmed by 7 bases and V by 3 bases; bases with no gene match: 7. The CDR3 here is CASSPGQGRDNEQFF. Written as DNA, the CDR3 is TGTGCCAGCTCACCGGGACAGGGACGGGATAATGAGCAGTTCTTC. Using reference TRBV18 and TRBJ2-1 for the parts outside the CDR3, the full variable domain is NAGVMQNPRHLVRRRGQEARLRCSPMKGHSHVYWYRQLPEEGLKFMVYLQKENIIDESGMPKERFSAEFPKEGPSILRIQQVVRGDSAAYFCASSPGQGRDNEQFFGPGTRLTVL.

The V call is TRBV11-3, the J call TRBJ2-3; tentatively, D is TRBD1 (6 bases). V dropped 2 bases and J dropped 4 bases, with 13 bases sitting between them. The CDR3 sequence is 15 residues long. The germline V gene has CDR1 SGHNT and CDR2 YENEEA. CDR3 sequence reads: CASSLSAGAADTQYF. CDR3 nucleotide sequence: TGTGCCAGCAGCTTATCGGCAGGGGCCGCAGATACGCAGTATTTT.

The chain uses TRBV21-1 and TRBJ2-7; the table's D gene call, TRBD1, was not cross checked with the DNA. TRBV21-1 is reported as a pseudogene. The CDR3 is made up of 14 amino acids. CDR3 sequence (DNA): TGTGCCAGCAGCAAAGTTCCCAGAACCTACGAGCAGTACTTC. Translation gives CASSKVPRTYEQYF.

V is TRBV21-1 and J is TRBJ2-7; the table names TRBD1, a call not compared with the DNA. TRBV21-1 is designated a pseudogene. There are 17 residues in the CDR3. Written as DNA, the CDR3 is TGTGCCAGCAGCAGCCCTCCGGCTGGGACAGGGAGGCACGAGCAGTACTTC. As protein: CASSSPPAGTGRHEQYF.

V usage is TRBV20-1 and J usage is TRBJ2-7; D unresolved. CDR1 is DFQATT, CDR2 SNEGSKA, per germline (reference sequence). CDR3 length: 11 residues. The V end was cut by 6 bases, the J end by 0 bases, with 6 bases between. The CDR3: CSAESSYEQYF. The CDR3 DNA reads as TGCAGTGCGGAGAGCTCCTACGAGCAGTACTTC.

V gene TRBV12-5 combines with J gene TRBJ1-1, with D hard to call. Germline values: CDR1 LGHNT, CDR2 FRNRAP. Trimming stripped 0 bases from V and 1 base from J, with 12 bases between. This CDR3 comprises 16 residues. CDR3 amino acids: CASGLVIPAPNTEAFF. In DNA form, the CDR3 reads TGTGCTAGTGGTTTGGTCATCCCAGCGCCGAACACTGAAGCTTTCTTT.

In its sample, this clone was seen once. This chain connects TRBV2 to TRBJ1-1; 11 bases agree with TRBD1. The junction had 4 bases not matched to a gene; V was cut back by 3 bases and J by 1 base. Germline-derived CDR1 and CDR2 are SNHLY and FYNNEI. The CDR3 contains 16 residues. CDR3 coding DNA: TGTGCCAGCAGTGACGGGACAGGGGGAAGGAACACTGAAGCTTTCTTT. Its protein product is CASSDGTGGRNTEAFF.

The rearrangement uses TRBV9 and TRBJ1-4, with D perhaps TRBD1 (6 bases). CDR1 is SGDLS, CDR2 YYNGEE, per germline. V lost 0 bases and J lost 6, with 18 bases in between. CDR3 length: 17 amino acids. CDR3 in DNA: TGTGCCAGCAGCGTAGGCGGGGGCGGAACTGTGGATGAAAAACTGTTTTTT. The encoded protein is CASSVGGGGTVDEKLFF.

V usage is TRBV10-2 and J usage is TRBJ1-6, with D maybe TRBD1 (5 bases). The CDR3 has 15 residues. The V gene lost 0 bases and the J gene lost 9 bases, with 12 bases spanning the gap. From germline, CDR1 is WSHSY and CDR2 SAAADI. This chain's CDR3 is CASSESGRFGSPLHF. The CDR3 DNA follows: TGCGCCAGCAGTGAGTCGGGGCGCTTTGGTTCACCCCTCCACTTT.

The V call is TRBV20-1, the J call TRBJ2-7; D is unclear. This CDR3 contains 12 residues. V lost 3 bases to trimming and J lost 5 bases, with 11 bases between them. Germline lookup yields CDR1 DFQATT and CDR2 SNEGSKA (reference sequence). The CDR3 region is CSASRRRDEQYF. The DNA for the CDR3 is TGCAGTGCTAGTCGAAGGAGAGACGAGCAGTACTTC.

This chain links TRBV18 with TRBJ1-4; 12 bases agree with TRBD1. CDR1 and CDR2 from the germline V gene are KGHSH and LQKENI. The CDR3 consists of 18 residues. The J segment lost 7 bases and the V segment lost 6 bases, leaving 15 bases of the junction unmatched. The CDR3 loop is CASSLVAGQGAIGEKLFF. Here the CDR3 DNA reads TGTGCCAGCTCCCTGGTGGCGGGACAGGGGGCGATCGGTGAAAAACTGTTTTTT.

The chain recombines TRBV7-2 with TRBJ1-2, with 7 bases matching TRBD1. The V segment lost 7 bases and the J segment 1 base; nucleotides outside the gene matches: 6. CDR3 length: 14 amino acids. CDR1 is SGHTA and CDR2 is FQGNSA in the germline V gene. CDR3 amino acids: CASTSRQGNYGYTF. CDR3 coding DNA: TGTGCCAGCACCTCGCGACAGGGTAACTATGGCTACACCTTC.